The T cell receptor (beta chain) described here comes from a study of shared clonotypes between healthy human individuals (dated by TCRdb to 2018 to 2020). Context from the whole study: The cohort included three men and a couple of women between 18 and 49 years of age. The study deeply sequenced blood TCR repertoires of five healthy adults to estimate repertoire size and the extent of clonotype sharing between individuals. Between about 0.85 and 10 billion PBMCs per donor were obtained by leukapheresis. To increase sequencing depth and limit assay-specific biases, TCR repertoire library preparation and sequencing were carried out by different laboratories using diverse techniques. For each donor, CD4 naive and CD4 memory were each run on three plates, CD8 naive on two plates, and CD8 memory on one plate.

For the CD8 naive samples, CD45RO-negative cells were positively selected for CCR7, yielding a CD45RA+CCR7+ population from which TemRA cells were excluded. Donors were healthy HIV-negative adults with no recently reported acute infections or vaccinations. All donors were Caucasian adults living in Nashville, Tennessee, USA. Blood was obtained by leukapheresis, after which PBMCs were separated by Ficoll-Histopaque density gradient centrifugation and cryopreserved in liquid nitrogen vapor phase. Analytical flow cytometry was used to check the purity and quantity of every magnetically sorted T cell population. Genomic DNA was isolated from every sorted fraction and measured by UV absorbance on a Nanodrop 2000c. The investigation overall reported the following: Pairwise subsampling led to the expectation that sequencing depth would affect the degree of clonotype sharing among donors. Because the study included only a small number of donors, the genetic and exposure-history diversity represented was limited. Even with the large sequencing depth, rarefaction of the sorted-subset datasets indicated that sequencing was incomplete. Higher generation probabilities were observed for clonotypes shared by all four sorted-subset donors than for non-shared clonotypes. Naive subsets generally had larger estimated clonotype richness than memory subsets. About 4.5% of naive CD4, 3.5% of naive CD8, around 2.3% of memory CD4, and 0.35% to 0.4% of memory CD8 clonotypes were shared across a handful of donors. Sampling was restricted to blood, and TCR repertoires in tissue are likely to differ from TCR repertoires in blood.

TCR CDR3 regions were amplified from genomic DNA by multiplex PCR using the deep immunoSEQ assay. For each cell subset, the extracted genomic DNA was distributed evenly across all wells of several immunoSEQ 96-well plates, and each plate served as one replicate. For sorted subsets, each replicate PCR was loaded with about 0.2 ug genomic DNA, equivalent to about 33,000 T cell genomes. Purified libraries were quantified with a Qubit 3.0 fluorometer, sized on a Bioanalyzer 2100, and re-quantified with the KAPA Library Quantification kit. A separate single-read 150-cycle Illumina NextSeq 550 flow cell was used to sequence each immunoSEQ 96-well plate. In the source study's methods: Because only junctional sequences without quality scores were contained in the immunoSEQ output, filtering matching that applied to full-length reads could not be performed. Sequences were annotated with PyIR, a Python wrapper for IgBLAST v1.9, and V/J genes and CDR3 were assigned using IMGT germline references. Any read was removed if the V/J assignment was weak (E-value above 1e-6), the CDR3 was missing, or the read contained stop codons, out-of-frame junctions, or ambiguous translated residues. V3J clonotypes were defined as sequences sharing an identical inferred V gene, J gene, and CDR3 amino acid sequence. The percentage overlap between two repertoires was calculated by dividing the number of shared unique clonotypes by the size of the smaller repertoire. RTK rarefaction, the Chao1 estimator, and Recon v2.1 estimates of unobserved clonotypes were used to assess repertoire richness. For all TCRbeta clonotypes obtained by the gDNA method from a few donors, generation probabilities were computed with OLGA. In its TCRdb copy, this immuneACCESS table keeps in-frame sequences only and misses some clones. Where compared with another copy, unresolved V genes explain less than half of these, and the others have no known cause. Clone size and V and J calls were adopted from that table, with D and trimming inferred from the DNA. The sample table records some 1,900,000 clones; around 96% of these occur just once. Roughly 1.2% of the sample rests with the top ten.

As to this clone: Its antigen is unknown. It has no much larger one-base neighbor in the sample; base qualities were not kept.

From a lookup of the germline V gene, CDR1 and CDR2 are MNHEY and SVGAGI. V gives up 10 bases and J gives up 5 bases, and the segment between their germline ends measures 18 bases. The cysteine opens and the phenylalanine closes a CDR3 of 13 amino acids. Kept here is only the CDR3 DNA, which spans 39 bases and is read in frame from base 1. Material for sequencing was naive CD8+ T cells sorted from blood. The cell subset or site label, read with the paper, signifies: CD45RA+CCR7+. The V and J genes are TRBV6-5 and TRBJ2-7; the D gene remains uncertain. This sequence was found in a man between 18 and 35 years old in good health. The DNA is as follows: TGTGCCACCACCGATTTCCCCCGTCACGAGCAGTACTTC. The translation is CATTDFPRHEQYF.